What follows are 26 T cell receptor beta chains derived from one specimen sequenced in a study of blood T cell repertoires in COVID-19. Method: immunoSEQ multiplex PCR; TCRdb's copy keeps in-frame clones and lacks some. The table has over 85,000 clones, approximately 80% seen once. The material sequenced was peripheral blood. These receptors originate from a human donor in a cohort sampled during active COVID-19.

CDR3: CASSLAGRGNEKLFF. CDR3 coding DNA: TGTGCCAGCAGCTTAGCGGGTCGAGGAAATGAAAAACTGTTTTTT. The chain employs TRBV7-2 and TRBJ1-4; D unclear. The V end was cut by 0 bases, the J end by 5 bases, with 10 bases between. Germline assignment: CDR1 SGHTA and CDR2 FQGNSA. This CDR3 is built from 15 residues.

The gene calls are TRBV2 and TRBJ2-5; TRBD1 matches 8 bases. Losses at the gene ends were 0 bases for V and 4 bases for J; bases not matched to a gene: 7. The germline CDR1 and CDR2 sequences are SNHLY and FYNNEI. The CDR3 runs 16 residues. The CDR3 protein is CASSEAHGRGPETQYF. As DNA, the CDR3 is TGTGCCAGCAGTGAAGCGCACGGCAGGGGGCCAGAGACCCAGTACTTC.

The V gene is TRBV10-3, the J gene TRBJ2-1; D is possibly TRBD1 (6 bases). V lost 6 bases, J lost 2 bases, and 11 bases lay in between. The CDR3 loop spans 14 amino acids. Germline V gene data show CDR1 as ENHRY and CDR2 as SYGVKD. The CDR3 here is CAISQGSTYNEQFF. CDR3 sequence (DNA): TGTGCCATCAGCCAGGGGTCAACCTACAATGAGCAGTTCTTC.

This chain uses TRBV4-3 with TRBJ2-1; TRBD2 matches at 8 bases. V gave up 0 bases and J gave up 9 bases; unmatched junction bases: 7. This CDR3 is 15 amino acids long. The germline V gene has CDR1 LGHNA and CDR2 YSLEER. The chain's CDR3 is CASSQDGRGGVEQFF. CDR3 coding DNA: TGCGCCAGCAGCCAAGATGGCCGGGGGGGAGTTGAGCAGTTCTTC.

V and J are TRBV11-3 and TRBJ2-5, with 7 bases identical to TRBD2. There are 13 residues in the CDR3. CDR1 and CDR2 from the germline V gene are SGHNT and YENEEA. Trimming removed 3 bases from V and 3 bases from J; junction bases left unmatched: 1. The CDR3 sequence: CASSFRGEETQYF. Here the CDR3 DNA reads TGTGCCAGCAGCTTCCGGGGGGAAGAGACCCAGTACTTC.

The chain combines TRBV10-3 with TRBJ2-7; TRBD1 aligns across 11 bases. V lost 5 bases to trimming and J lost 3 bases; unmatched junction nucleotides: 3. The CDR3 length is 14 residues. CDR1 and CDR2 from the germline V gene are ENHRY and SYGVKD. DNA of the CDR3: TGTGCCATCAGTACCGGGACAGGGGGCTACGAGCAGTACTTC. Translating gives CAISTGTGGYEQYF.

The V call is TRBV21-1, the J call TRBJ2-1; the tabulated D call, TRBD2, remains unverified against the DNA. TRBV21-1 is listed as a pseudogene. This CDR3 is 16 amino acids long. As DNA, the CDR3 is TGTGCCAGCAGCAAAAGGGGATATGATCGGAGGGATGAGCAGTTCTTC. Translating gives CASSKRGYDRRDEQFF.

DNA of the CDR3: TGCGCCAGCACCGTGACAGGGGGCGGTGGGGAGACCCAGTACTTC. Its protein is CASTVTGGGGETQYF. The chain recombines TRBV5-1 with TRBJ2-5; 10 nucleotides match TRBD1. The CDR3 spans 15 residues. The germline V gene encodes CDR1 SGHRS and CDR2 YFSETQ. V shed 6 bases, J shed 5 bases, and the junction held 10 bases outside the gene matches.

This chain connects TRBV27 to TRBJ2-7, with TRBD1 matching over 9 bases. In germline, CDR1 is MNHEY, CDR2 SMNVEV (reference sequence). Trimming took 7 bases from V and 3 from J; bases not matched to a gene: 10. The CDR3 consists of 15 residues. The CDR3 coding sequence is TGTGCCAGCACCACCGGGACAGGGCCCCACTACGAGCAGTACTTC. Amino acids: CASTTGTGPHYEQYF.

This chain joins TRBV18 and TRBJ1-1; D remains unclear. The CDR3 sequence is 17 residues long. V was clipped by 6 bases and J by 4 bases, with 24 bases between them. The germline V gene encodes CDR1 KGHSH and CDR2 LQKENI. CDR3 nucleotides: TGTGCCAGCTCTTTCTCCCAATTTGAGGCCGAGGGCACTGAAGCTTTCTTT. Translating it yields CASSFSQFEAEGTEAFF.

The V gene is TRBV4-2, the J gene TRBJ1-6, with 7 bases lining up with TRBD1. Germline-derived CDR1 and CDR2 are LGHNA and YNFKEQ. This CDR3 comprises 16 residues. J lost 5 bases, V lost 4 bases, and 8 bases had no gene match. CDR3 amino acids: CASSPEGQPHNSPLHF. CDR3 in DNA: TGTGCCAGCAGCCCGGAGGGACAGCCCCATAATTCACCCCTCCACTTT.

The chain has TRBV11-2 and TRBJ2-7, with D perhaps matching TRBD1 (6 bases). This CDR3 has 15 residues. CDR1 and CDR2 (germline): SGHAT, FQNNGV. Trimming removed 2 bases from V and 2 bases from J, with 13 bases in between. CDR3 in amino acids: CASSLQGHSTYEQYF. CDR3 DNA sequence: TGTGCCAGCAGCTTACAGGGACACAGTACCTACGAGCAGTACTTC.

V and J are TRBV18 and TRBJ1-5; 7 bases match TRBD1. Germline CDR1 reads KGHSH; CDR2 reads LQKENI. CDR3 length: 14 residues. The junction had 3 bases not matched to a gene; V was cut back by 4 bases and J by 3 bases. The DNA for the CDR3 is TGTGCCAGCTCACGTCAGGGGGACAATCAGCCCCAGCATTTT. This sequence encodes CASSRQGDNQPQHF. Combining the CDR3 with reference TRBV18 and TRBJ1-5 gives the whole variable domain NAGVMQNPRHLVRRRGQEARLRCSPMKGHSHVYWYRQLPEEGLKFMVYLQKENIIDESGMPKERFSAEFPKEGPSILRIQQVVRGDSAAYFCASSRQGDNQPQHFGDGTRLSIL.

V is TRBV6-5 and J is TRBJ2-7, with 8 bases aligning to TRBD2. There are 15 residues in the CDR3. J lost 4 bases, V lost 6 bases, and 11 bases had no gene match. From germline, CDR1 is MNHEY and CDR2 SVGAGI. The DNA of the CDR3 is TGTGCCAGCAGACCACCGGGACTAGATCTTTACGAGCAGTACTTC. It yields the protein CASRPPGLDLYEQYF.

This clone was seen a single time. The gene calls are TRBV6-1 and TRBJ2-1; 8 bases agree with TRBD1. From germline, CDR1 is MNHNS and CDR2 SASEGT. Trimming took 0 bases from V and 9 from J; bases not matched to a gene: 4. The CDR3 runs to 14 residues. The CDR3 DNA reads as TGTGCCAGCAGTGAAGCACCAGGGGGCAGTGAGCAGTTCTTC. Amino acids: CASSEAPGGSEQFF.

The chain employs TRBV6-2 or TRBV6-3 and TRBJ2-3; 11 bases are a match to TRBD2. Germline CDR1 and CDR2: MNHEY and SVGEGT. This CDR3 spans 17 amino acids. V gave up 6 bases and J gave up 2 bases; unmatched junction bases: 10. In DNA form, the CDR3 reads TGTGCCAGCAGCCTTAGCGGGGGGGCCCCCAACACAGATACGCAGTATTTT. Translated: CASSLSGGAPNTDTQYF.

The chain has TRBV11-2 and TRBJ2-7; D might be TRBD2 (5 bases). CDR1 and CDR2 (germline): SGHAT, FQNNGV. CDR3 length: 15 amino acids. V dropped 0 bases and J dropped 5 bases, with 14 bases sitting between them. In DNA form, the CDR3 reads TGTGCCAGCAGCTTAGACTTTCGGGCCGGGGACGAGCAGTACTTC. Its protein product is CASSLDFRAGDEQYF.

The genes are TRBV5-4 and TRBJ2-7; D may be TRBD2 (6 bases). The ends were cut back, 4 bases at V and 6 bases at J, with 26 bases in the middle. Germline V CDR1 and CDR2: SGHNT, YYREEE (reference sequence). CDR3 length: 17 amino acids. The CDR3 DNA reads TGTGCCAGCAGCCCGACGGCTCGGGGGTCGTCCCGGGGCGAGCAGTACTTC. Translated: CASSPTARGSSRGEQYF.

This clone was counted a single time. The chain has TRBV9 and TRBJ2-3, with D possibly TRBD2 on 6 matching bases. The V end lost 0 bases, the J end lost 2 bases, and 10 bases lay between the germline ends. Germline loops: CDR1 SGDLS, CDR2 YYNGEE. CDR3 length: 15 residues. The CDR3 here is CASSVGGANTDTQYF. In DNA, the CDR3 is TGTGCCAGCAGCGTAGGCGGGGCGAACACAGATACGCAGTATTTT.

The chain employs TRBV5-6 and TRBJ1-5, with TRBD1 matching 8 bases. After removal of 3 bases from V and 16 bases from J, the junction contained 9 bases not matched to a gene. The CDR3 spans 12 residues. Germline V gene sequence: CDR1 SGHDT, CDR2 YYEEEE. This CDR3 reads CASSSHVGQEHF. The CDR3 DNA reads TGTGCCAGCAGCTCGCACGTGGGACAGGAACATTTT.

This rearrangement joins TRBV5-1 to TRBJ2-7; a possible D gene is TRBD1 (6 bases). The V gene lost 3 bases and the J gene lost 3 bases, with 10 bases spanning the gap. The length of the CDR3 is 13 residues. Looked up from germline, CDR1 is SGHRS and CDR2 is YFSETQ. The CDR3 is CASSSGQIYEQYF. The CDR3 DNA is TGCGCCAGCAGCTCGGGACAAATCTACGAGCAGTACTTC.

The chain carries TRBV6-5 and TRBJ2-7; 9 nucleotides line up with TRBD1. The CDR3 has 14 amino acids. The germline CDR1 and CDR2 sequences are MNHEY and SVGAGI. V trimming: 4 bases; J trimming: 2 bases; junction bases outside the gene matches: 3. The CDR3 nucleotides read TGTGCCAGCAGTTCACAGGGGGCTACCTACGAGCAGTACTTC. It yields the protein CASSSQGATYEQYF.

The rearrangement joins TRBV6-1 to TRBJ2-7; TRBD1 is a possible D gene (6 bases). This CDR3 comprises 15 residues. The V and J ends lost 3 bases and 6 bases respectively, with 18 bases between them. From germline, CDR1 is MNHNS and CDR2 SASEGT. The CDR3 loop reads CASSDTGTNSGEQYF. The DNA of the CDR3 is TGTGCCAGCAGTGACACAGGGACCAATTCGGGCGAGCAGTACTTC.

The chain recombines TRBV7-3 with TRBJ2-5; 7 bases match TRBD1. CDR1 SGHTA and CDR2 FQGTGA come from the germline V gene. The trim removed 5 bases at V and 4 bases at J, leaving 10 bases unmatched. The CDR3 is made up of 15 amino acids. This CDR3 is CASSEYGTDGETQYF. CDR3 DNA: TGTGCCAGCAGCGAATACGGGACAGATGGAGAGACCCAGTACTTC.

This clone was observed once. This rearrangement joins TRBV5-1 to TRBJ2-2, with 7 bases matching TRBD2. The CDR3 loop spans 16 amino acids. The V gene end was trimmed by 0 bases and the J gene end by 4 bases; junction bases not matched to a gene: 6. Germline V lookup: CDR1 SGHRS, CDR2 YFSETQ. The CDR3 spells CASSLVPSGATGELFF. The CDR3 nucleotides read TGCGCCAGCAGCTTGGTTCCTAGCGGAGCCACCGGGGAGCTGTTTTTT. Full variable domain (outside the CDR3, taken from reference TRBV5-1 and TRBJ2-2): KAGVTQTPRYLIKTRGQQVTLSCSPISGHRSVSWYQQTPGQGLQFLFEYFSETQRNKGNFPGRFSGRQFSNSRSEMNVSTLELGDSALYLCASSLVPSGATGELFFGEGSRLTVL.

The chain carries TRBV30 and TRBJ2-3; weak D call: TRBD1 (6 bases). The CDR3 covers 13 residues. CDR1 is GTSNPN and CDR2 is SVGIG in the germline V gene (reference sequence). Trimming stripped 5 bases from V and 5 bases from J, with 14 bases between. CDR3 amino acids: CAWSGAAGDTQYF. As DNA, the CDR3 is TGTGCCTGGTCAGGGGCCGCCGGAGATACGCAGTATTTT.